Below, 2 T cell receptor beta chains from the same sample are listed, as sequenced in a study of a mutant IDH1 vaccine in newly diagnosed glioma. Libraries were prepared by immunoSEQ multiplex PCR; TCRdb keeps only in-frame clonotypes and omits some of them. The sample consists of 31,000 or so clones, 81% of them appearing once. Antigen specificity for these receptors is unknown. The time point is: week 35, safety follow-up. Every vaccination contained 300 ug of the mutant IDH1 20-mer peptide and was paired with topical imiquimod. The material sequenced was PBMCs, taken from a glioma patient whose treatment included an IDH1 peptide vaccine. The source of these receptors is a man under 40 with glioma.

The rearrangement links TRBV2 to TRBJ2-7, with D unclear. CDR1 and CDR2 (germline): SNHLY, FYNNEI. This CDR3 has 14 amino acids. Between the trimmed V and J ends, which lost 2 bases and 4 bases, there was a span of 12 bases. CDR3 loop: CASSESPVKYEQYF. CDR3 DNA sequence: TGTGCCAGCAGTGAAAGTCCCGTAAAATACGAGCAGTACTTC.

This clone is deemed medium-sized. The V and J genes are TRBV29-1 and TRBJ1-1, with D unresolved. The CDR3 consists of 12 residues. From germline, CDR1 is SQVTM and CDR2 ANQGSEA. V lost 2 bases to trimming and J lost 4 bases, with 8 bases between them. The CDR3 DNA reads as TGCAGCGTTGAAAAGACAACCACTGAAGCTTTCTTT. The encoded protein is CSVEKTTTEAFF.